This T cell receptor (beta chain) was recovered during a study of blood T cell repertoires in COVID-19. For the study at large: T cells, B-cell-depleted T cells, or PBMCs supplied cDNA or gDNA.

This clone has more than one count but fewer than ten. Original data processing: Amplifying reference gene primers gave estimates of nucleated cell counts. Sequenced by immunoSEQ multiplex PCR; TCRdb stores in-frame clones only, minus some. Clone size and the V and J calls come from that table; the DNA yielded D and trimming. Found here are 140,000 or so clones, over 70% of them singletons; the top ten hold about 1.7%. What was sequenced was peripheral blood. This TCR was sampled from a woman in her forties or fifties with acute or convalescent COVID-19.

CDR3 bases: TGTGCCAGCACCCCGGACAGCTGGCACGAGCAGTACTTC. Residues: CASTPDSWHEQYF. The chain joins TRBV7-3 to TRBJ2-7; TRBD1 might be the D (6 bases). Looked up from germline, CDR1 is SGHTA and CDR2 is FQGTGA. V lost 7 bases, J lost 5 bases, and 15 bases lay in between. This CDR3 spans 13 amino acids.